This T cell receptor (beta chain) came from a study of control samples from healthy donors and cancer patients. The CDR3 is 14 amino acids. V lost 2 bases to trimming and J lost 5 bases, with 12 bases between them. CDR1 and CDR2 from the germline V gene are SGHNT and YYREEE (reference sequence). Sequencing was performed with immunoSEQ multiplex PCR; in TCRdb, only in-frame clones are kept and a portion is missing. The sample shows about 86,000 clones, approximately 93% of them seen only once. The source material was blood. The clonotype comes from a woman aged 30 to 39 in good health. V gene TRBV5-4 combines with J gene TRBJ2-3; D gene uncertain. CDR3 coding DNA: TGTGCCAGCAGCTTATCGGTTTCGAGAGATACGCAGTATTTT. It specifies CASSLSVSRDTQYF.